The 3 T cell receptor beta chains presented below share a single source sample, sequenced in a study of blood T cells in healthy people across ages. PCR was performed a second time for roughly 7 to 12 cycles using a sample-barcoded 5' primer and a J-beta primer mix. TCRdb analysed the 5' RACE reads with MiXCR anew, one entry per CDR3 protein. The table shows about 970,000 distinct CDR3 sequences, with just over 50% occurring only once. Sequencing used blood. These TCRs come from an older woman in good health.

This clonotype was counted a single time. The V call is TRBV7-9, the J call TRBJ1-6, with D perhaps matching TRBD1 (6 bases). The CDR3 spans 14 residues. CDR1 is SEHNR, CDR2 FQNEAQ, per germline (reference sequence). The V end was cut by 1 base, the J end by 10 bases, with 11 bases between. Here the CDR3 reads CASSLEGEGSPLHF. For the CDR3, the DNA is TGTGCCAGCAGCTTAGAGGGGGAAGGGTCACCCCTCCACTTT.

The chain joins TRBV27 to TRBJ2-7; 7 nucleotides match TRBD2. The germline CDR1 and CDR2 sequences are MNHEY and SMNVEV (reference sequence). V trimming: 5 bases; J trimming: 6 bases; junction bases outside the gene matches: 4. There are 12 residues in the CDR3. This chain's CDR3 is CASSGRGSEQYF. The DNA of the CDR3 is TGTGCCAGCAGTGGGAGGGGTTCCGAGCAGTACTTC.

This clonotype was seen more than once but under ten times. The chain links TRBV12-3 or TRBV12-4 to TRBJ2-5, with 8 positions matching TRBD2. The CDR3 length is 14 residues. V lost 3 bases and J lost 1; bases outside the gene matches: 1. CDR3 sequence: CASSFGLAQETQYF. Here the CDR3 DNA reads TGTGCCAGCAGTTTCGGACTAGCCCAAGAGACCCAGTACTTC.